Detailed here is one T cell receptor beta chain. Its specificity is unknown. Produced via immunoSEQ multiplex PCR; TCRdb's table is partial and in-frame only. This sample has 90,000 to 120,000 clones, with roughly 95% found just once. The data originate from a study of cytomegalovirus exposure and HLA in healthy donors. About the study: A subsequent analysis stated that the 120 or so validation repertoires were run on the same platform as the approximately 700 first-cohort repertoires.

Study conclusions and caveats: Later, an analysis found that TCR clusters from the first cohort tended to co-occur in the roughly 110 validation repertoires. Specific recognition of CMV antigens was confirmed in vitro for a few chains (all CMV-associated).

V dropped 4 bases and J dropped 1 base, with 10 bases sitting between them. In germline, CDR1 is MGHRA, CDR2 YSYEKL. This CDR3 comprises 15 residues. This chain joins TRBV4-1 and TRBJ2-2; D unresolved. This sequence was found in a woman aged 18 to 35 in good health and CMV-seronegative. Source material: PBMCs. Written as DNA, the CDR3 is TGCGCCAGCAGCCTGGCGCCAGGGAACACCGGGGAGCTGTTTTTT. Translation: CASSLAPGNTGELFF.